Listed below are T cell receptor beta chains from one sample, sequenced in a study of blood T cell repertoires in COVID-19. This table comes from immunoSEQ multiplex PCR, and its TCRdb copy is limited to in-frame clones, with some not included. The data contain under 300,000 clones, 75% to 90% of them singletons. Sequencing was done on a sample of PBMCs or T cells enriched from blood (not recorded which). These receptors were obtained from a woman in her forties who had been exposed to COVID-19. CDR3s include the opening cysteine and the closing phenylalanine or tryptophan. A D gene is named only where the DNA matches it firmly. The size field is filled for only some rows; it gives once, few, many or a size class.

v_gene	abundance	j_gene	d_gene	CDR3aa	CDR3nt
TRBV9	.	TRBJ2-3	TRBD2	CASSVGSGGHSTDTQYF	TGTGCCAGCAGCGTAGGTAGCGGGGGGCATAGCACAGATACGCAGTATTTT
TRBV7-3	.	TRBJ2-1	TRBD2	CASSLTGTSGNNEQFF	TGTGCCAGCAGCTTAACCGGGACTAGCGGGAACAATGAGCAGTTCTTC
TRBV6-5	.	TRBJ1-2	.	CASTRGGLVGGYTF	TGTGCCAGCACCAGAGGGGGTTTGGTGGGTGGCTACACCTTC
TRBV19	.	TRBJ1-4	.	CASSRGRRGGNEKLFF	TGTGCCAGTAGTAGAGGGCGGAGAGGGGGTAACGAAAAACTGTTTTTT
TRBV5-1	.	TRBJ2-3	.	CASSTQGSGVDTQYF	TGTGCCAGCAGCACTCAGGGTTCGGGAGTGGATACGCAGTATTTT
TRBV18	.	TRBJ1-1	TRBD1	CASSPGTGGKGTEAFF	TGTGCCAGCTCACCCGGGACAGGGGGCAAGGGCACTGAAGCTTTCTTT
TRBV4-2	.	TRBJ1-1	TRBD1	CASSQRDRGPNTEAFF	TGTGCCAGCAGCCAACGGGACAGGGGGCCGAACACTGAAGCTTTCTTT
TRBV11-1	.	TRBJ1-5	.	CASSSTGNQPQHF	TGTGCCAGCAGCTCAACCGGTAATCAGCCCCAGCATTTT
TRBV2	.	TRBJ1-2	.	CASSEIRQGGGYTF	TGTGCCAGCAGTGAAATTAGGCAGGGTGGCGGCTACACCTTC
TRBV6-4	.	TRBJ1-4	.	CASSVRQGGEKLFF	TGTGCCAGCAGTGTTAGGCAGGGTGGAGAAAAACTGTTTTTT
TRBV6-2/TRBV6-3	.	TRBJ1-2	.	CASSSGTLRNGYTF	TGTGCCAGCAGCTCCGGGACTCTCAGGAATGGCTACACCTTC
TRBV19	.	TRBJ1-5	.	CASSIGRVNQPQHF	TGTGCCAGTAGTATCGGCAGGGTCAATCAGCCCCAGCATTTT
TRBV5-6	.	TRBJ1-5	TRBD1	CASSLGQGVNQPQHF	TGTGCCAGCAGCTTAGGACAGGGCGTGAATCAGCCCCAGCATTTT
TRBV18	.	TRBJ1-2	TRBD1	CASSPSKGQEPGYTF	TGTGCCAGCTCACCTTCCAAGGGACAGGAGCCGGGGTACACCTTC
TRBV12-3/TRBV12-4	.	TRBJ1-2	TRBD1	CASSQGNYGYTF	TGTGCCAGTTCACAGGGGAACTATGGCTACACCTTC
TRBV4-2	.	TRBJ2-5	.	CASSPGGEEETQYF	TGTGCCAGCAGCCCTGGCGGGGAGGAAGAGACCCAGTACTTC
TRBV24-1	.	TRBJ2-1	.	CATSESGLSTEYEQFF	TGTGCCACCAGTGAATCGGGACTCTCGACCGAGTATGAGCAGTTCTTC
TRBV30	.	TRBJ2-5	TRBD2	CAWSFSGSSQETQYF	TGTGCCTGGAGTTTTAGCGGGAGTTCTCAAGAGACCCAGTACTTC
TRBV6-5	.	TRBJ1-2	TRBD1	CASSRDSFNYGYTF	TGTGCCAGCAGCAGGGACAGCTTTAACTATGGCTACACCTTC
TRBV29-1	.	TRBJ1-1	.	CSVGRGNTEAFF	TGCAGCGTTGGCAGGGGGAACACTGAAGCTTTCTTT
TRBV7-3	few	TRBJ2-1	TRBD2	CATQREVADNEQFF	TGTGCCACCCAGCGGGAAGTTGCCGACAATGAGCAGTTCTTC
TRBV10-1	.	TRBJ1-5	.	CASSRGKVGNQPQHF	TGCGCCAGCAGCCGCGGAAAGGTCGGGAATCAGCCCCAGCATTTT
TRBV11-2	.	TRBJ1-2	TRBD1	CASSPRQGDYGYTF	TGTGCCAGCAGCCCTAGACAGGGGGACTATGGCTACACCTTC
TRBV7-2	.	TRBJ1-4	.	CASSLTGANEKLFF	TGTGCCAGCAGCTTAACGGGTGCTAATGAAAAACTGTTTTTT
TRBV7-3	once	TRBJ2-2	.	CASSLNTGELFF	TGTGCCAGCAGCCTTAACACCGGGGAGCTGTTTTTT
TRBV5-8	.	TRBJ1-5	.	CASSLVGGQPQHF	TGTGCCAGCAGCTTGGTCGGGGGTCAGCCCCAGCATTTT
TRBV5-1	.	TRBJ1-1	TRBD1	CASSFGTGGMNTEAFF	TGCGCCAGCAGCTTTGGGACAGGGGGGATGAACACTGAAGCTTTCTTT
TRBV27	.	TRBJ2-7	TRBD2	CASSSVAGGTYEQYF	TGTGCCAGCAGTTCGGTAGCGGGGGGGACCTACGAGCAGTACTTC
TRBV7-8	once	TRBJ1-5	TRBD1	CASSLTPMGQINQPQHF	TGTGCCAGCAGCTTAACCCCTATGGGACAGATCAATCAGCCCCAGCATTTT
TRBV5-1	.	TRBJ1-6	.	CASSLTGLSPLHF	TGCGCCAGCAGCTTGACAGGTCTATCACCCCTCCACTTT
TRBV12-5	.	TRBJ2-1	.	CASGSPALRASNYNEQFF	TGTGCTAGTGGTTCACCTGCTCTTCGAGCGTCGAACTACAATGAGCAGTTCTTC
TRBV20-1	.	TRBJ1-2	.	CSARDTYGYTF	TGCAGTGCGAGGGACACCTATGGCTACACCTTC
TRBV12-3/TRBV12-4	once	TRBJ1-2	.	CASSLSGFVGYTF	TGTGCCAGCAGTTTATCAGGGTTTGTCGGCTACACCTTC
TRBV9	.	TRBJ2-4	TRBD2	CASSPGLENIQYF	TGTGCCAGCAGCCCGGGACTAGAAAACATTCAGTACTTC
TRBV21-1	once	TRBJ2-1	.	CASRNGQLSSYNEQFF	TGTGCCAGCAGAAACGGACAGTTGAGCTCCTACAATGAGCAGTTCTTC
TRBV7-2	.	TRBJ2-3	.	CASSPRQSTDTQYF	TGTGCCAGCAGCCCGCGACAGTCTACAGATACGCAGTATTTT
TRBV7-2	.	TRBJ2-3	.	CASSLGGTLADTQYF	TGTGCCAGCAGCTTAGGCGGTACCTTGGCAGATACGCAGTATTTT
TRBV18	.	TRBJ2-4	.	CASSPQTIAKNIQYF	TGTGCCAGCTCACCACAGACTATAGCCAAAAACATTCAGTACTTC
TRBV24-1	.	TRBJ2-5	TRBD1	CATSDAGTGSWYQETQYF	TGTGCCACCAGTGATGCCGGGACAGGGTCTTGGTACCAAGAGACCCAGTACTTC
TRBV12-3/TRBV12-4	.	TRBJ2-7	TRBD1	CASSTDRENEQYF	TGTGCCAGCAGCACCGACAGGGAAAACGAGCAGTACTTC
TRBV13	once	TRBJ2-7	.	CASSLNSGEQYF	TGTGCCAGCAGCTTAAATAGTGGCGAGCAGTACTTC
TRBV30	.	TRBJ2-3	TRBD2	CAWGNSGASTDTQYF	TGTGCCTGGGGTAATAGCGGGGCTAGCACAGATACGCAGTATTTT
TRBV10-3	.	TRBJ1-2	TRBD1	CAISEGTGGADYGYTF	TGTGCCATCAGTGAGGGGACAGGGGGCGCTGACTATGGCTACACCTTC
TRBV11-3	.	TRBJ2-7	TRBD1	CASSQGASVSYEQYF	TGTGCCAGCAGCCAGGGGGCTAGCGTATCCTACGAGCAGTACTTC
TRBV15	.	TRBJ2-1	TRBD2	CATSRDRRGGHEQFF	TGTGCCACCAGCAGAGATCGACGGGGGGGCCATGAGCAGTTCTTC
TRBV4-2	.	TRBJ2-6	TRBD2	CASSQDAGASGANVLTF	TGTGCCAGCAGCCAAGATGCGGGAGCCTCTGGGGCCAACGTCCTGACTTTC
TRBV19	.	TRBJ2-3	TRBD2	CASSFGTSGLGEDTQYF	TGTGCCAGTAGTTTTGGGACTAGCGGGCTGGGAGAGGATACGCAGTATTTT
TRBV19	.	TRBJ1-1	TRBD1	CASRTGMNTEAFF	TGTGCCAGTAGGACAGGGATGAACACTGAAGCTTTCTTT
TRBV19	.	TRBJ1-1	TRBD1	CATRPQNRGTEAFF	TGTGCCACTAGGCCCCAAAACAGGGGAACTGAAGCTTTCTTT
TRBV28	.	TRBJ2-2	TRBD2	CASRTRGLAGVPGELFF	TGTGCCAGCAGGACCCGGGGACTAGCGGGAGTACCCGGGGAGCTGTTTTTT
TRBV19	.	TRBJ1-1	.	CASRRGAERTEAFF	TGTGCCAGTAGACGGGGTGCCGAACGCACTGAAGCTTTCTTT
TRBV5-1	.	TRBJ1-1	TRBD1	CASRPGQTLNTEAFF	TGCGCCAGCAGGCCGGGACAGACTTTGAACACTGAAGCTTTCTTT
TRBV30	.	TRBJ1-1	.	CAWSVQENTEAFF	TGTGCCTGGAGTGTCCAGGAGAACACTGAAGCTTTCTTT
TRBV5-4	few	TRBJ2-7	TRBD1	CASSSGQGAYEQYF	TGTGCCAGCAGCTCGGGACAGGGGGCCTACGAGCAGTACTTC
TRBV4-2	.	TRBJ2-5	.	CASSPRESDTFTPETQYF	TGTGCCAGCAGTCCAAGAGAGTCGGACACCTTTACGCCAGAGACCCAGTACTTC
TRBV4-3	.	TRBJ2-1	.	CASSQDRGPGLGNEQFF	TGCGCCAGCAGCCAAGATAGGGGTCCAGGGTTGGGCAATGAGCAGTTCTTC
TRBV7-9	.	TRBJ2-1	TRBD2	CASSLTSGGLNEQFF	TGTGCCAGCAGCCTTACTAGCGGGGGGCTTAATGAGCAGTTCTTC